Below, 30 T cell receptor beta chains from the same sample are listed, as sequenced in a study of blood T cell repertoires in COVID-19. Profiled with immunoSEQ multiplex PCR; TCRdb holds only in-frame clones, not every one. The sample has 130,000 to 150,000 clones; 85% to 90% are singletons. The sequenced sample consisted of peripheral blood. The receptors here all came from a woman in her thirties or forties with acute or convalescent COVID-19.

The chain has TRBV2 and TRBJ1-1, with 8 bases matching TRBD1. CDR3 length: 14 amino acids. J was trimmed by 5 bases and V by 2 bases; bases with no gene match: 4. CDR1 is SNHLY and CDR2 is FYNNEI in the germline V gene. CDR3 DNA sequence: TGTGCCAGCAGTGAAACAGGGGGGATGACTGAAGCTTTCTTT. Its protein is CASSETGGMTEAFF. The full variable domain, with the rest looked up from reference TRBV2 and TRBJ1-1, is EPEVTQTPSHQVTQMGQEVILRCVPISNHLYFYWYRQILGQKVEFLVSFYNNEISEKSEIFDDQFSVERPDGSNFTLKIRSTKLEDSAMYFCASSETGGMTEAFFGQGTRLTVV.

This chain links TRBV19 with TRBJ1-3; 7 bases fit TRBD1. The germline V gene has CDR1 LNHDA and CDR2 SQIVND (reference sequence). The V and J ends lost 6 bases and 2 bases, in that order; junction bases with no gene match: 4. The CDR3 length is 14 residues. This CDR3 is CASSGQGAGNTIYF. CDR3 nucleotide sequence: TGTGCCAGTAGCGGCCAGGGGGCTGGAAACACCATATATTTT.

This chain joins TRBV24-1 and TRBJ2-1; 7 bases map to TRBD1. Germline values: CDR1 KGHDR, CDR2 SFDVKD. The CDR3 is 16 residues long. After removal of 3 bases from V and 7 bases from J, the junction contained 11 bases not matched to a gene. The CDR3 nucleotides are TGTGCCACCAGTGATCCGACAGGGACGAGTCCTAATGAGCAGTTCTTC. It specifies CATSDPTGTSPNEQFF.

The rearrangement joins TRBV20-1 to TRBJ2-7; 9 positions agree with TRBD2. The CDR3 loop spans 14 amino acids. V gave up 3 bases and J gave up 1 base; unmatched junction bases: 4. Germline values: CDR1 DFQATT, CDR2 SNEGSKA (reference sequence). The CDR3 here is CSASPGLASYEQYF. CDR3 nucleotide sequence: TGCAGTGCTAGTCCGGGACTAGCTTCCTACGAGCAGTACTTC.

V usage is TRBV6-4 and J usage is TRBJ2-3, with 9 bases that match TRBD2. CDR1 MRHNA and CDR2 SNTAGT come from the germline V gene. J gave up 3 bases and V 2 bases, and 6 bases lay outside the gene matches. This CDR3 contains 16 residues. The CDR3 sequence: CASSDRAGGATDTQYF. The CDR3 coding sequence is TGTGCCAGCAGTGACAGAGCGGGGGGTGCTACAGATACGCAGTATTTT.

V is TRBV21-1 and J is TRBJ1-4. TRBV21-1 has pseudogene status. This CDR3 is 11 amino acids long. The chain's CDR3 is CASSKGGPPFF. The CDR3 region has the DNA TGTGCCAGCAGCAAAGGAGGTCCCCCGTTTTTT.

This chain uses TRBV5-8 with TRBJ1-6, with TRBD1 matching 7 bases. Per the germline V gene, CDR1 is SGHTS and CDR2 is YDEGEE. This CDR3 has 15 residues. Trimming cost V 4 bases and J 6 bases; bases outside gene matches: 7. For the CDR3, the DNA is TGTGCCAGCAGCATCGACAGGGCTAGTAATTCACCCCTCCACTTT. It encodes CASSIDRASNSPLHF.

This clone was recorded once. The chain joins TRBV5-4 to TRBJ1-2; 7 positions agree with TRBD1. Germline loops: CDR1 SGHNT, CDR2 YYREEE (reference sequence). This CDR3 is 13 amino acids long. V lost 4 bases, J lost 2 bases, and 2 bases stayed unmatched. The CDR3 loop is CASSTQGNYGYTF. DNA for the CDR3: TGTGCCAGCAGCACACAGGGGAACTATGGCTACACCTTC.

The V and J genes are TRBV28 and TRBJ1-1; D perhaps matches TRBD1 (6 bases). The CDR3 is 13 amino acids. Germline CDR1 MDHEN, CDR2 SYDVKM. The V end lost 3 bases, the J end lost 10 bases, and 15 bases lay between the germline ends. CDR3 sequence: CASSLPPRGAAFF. The DNA for the CDR3 is TGTGCCAGCAGTTTGCCGCCTCGGGGGGCAGCTTTCTTT.

This chain connects TRBV18 to TRBJ1-2; D unclear. The CDR3 is made up of 13 amino acids. V was cut by 2 bases and J by 5 bases, with 9 bases left in between. Germline assignment: CDR1 KGHSH and CDR2 LQKENI. The CDR3 loop is CASSPSGRYGYTF. DNA of the CDR3: TGTGCCAGCTCACCATCCGGGAGATATGGCTACACCTTC. Drawing the rest from reference TRBV18 and TRBJ1-2, the complete variable domain is NAGVMQNPRHLVRRRGQEARLRCSPMKGHSHVYWYRQLPEEGLKFMVYLQKENIIDESGMPKERFSAEFPKEGPSILRIQQVVRGDSAAYFCASSPSGRYGYTFGSGTRLTVV.

The J gene is TRBJ2-7, the V gene TRBV2, with 8 bases identical to TRBD1. The V and J ends lost 5 bases and 5 bases, in that order; junction bases with no gene match: 14. Germline CDR1 is SNHLY and CDR2 is FYNNEI. The CDR3 extends over 16 amino acids. DNA for the CDR3: TGTGCCAGCAGTCTCCTCTCCGGGACAGGCAGGAACGAGCAGTACTTC. Protein sequence: CASSLLSGTGRNEQYF.

The chain links TRBV7-8 to TRBJ1-2; 8 nucleotides align to TRBD1. The length of the CDR3 is 15 residues. V shed 5 bases and J 5 bases; nucleotides not matched to a gene: 10. Germline V gene sequence: CDR1 SGHVS, CDR2 FQNEAQ. The CDR3 DNA reads as TGTGCCAGCAGCCCTGAGGACAGGGTCAGATATGGCTACACCTTC. This sequence encodes CASSPEDRVRYGYTF.

The chain has TRBV6-5 and TRBJ2-3, with D possibly matching TRBD2 (5 bases). The length of the CDR3 is 13 residues. In germline, CDR1 is MNHEY, CDR2 SVGAGI. With 6 bases removed from V and 6 bases from J, the gap between germline ends came to 13 bases. CDR3 in DNA: TGTGCCAGCAGCGCTGGGAGCCCGGATACGCAGTATTTT. Protein product: CASSAGSPDTQYF.

The V call is TRBV5-4, the J call TRBJ2-3; 9 bases align to TRBD2. Germline CDR1 and CDR2: SGHNT and YYREEE (reference sequence). The CDR3 runs 17 residues. Losses at the gene ends were 0 bases for V and 2 bases for J; bases not matched to a gene: 7. The CDR3 DNA reads TGTGCCAGCAGCTTGGGTCCTAGCGGGGCCAACACAGATACGCAGTATTTT. Its translation: CASSLGPSGANTDTQYF.

The rearrangement joins TRBV5-1 to TRBJ2-1, with D perhaps matching TRBD1 (5 bases). The CDR3 covers 15 residues. Trimming took 2 bases from V and 0 from J, leaving 9 bases between them. CDR1 and CDR2 (germline): SGHRS, YFSETQ. CDR3 nucleotides: TGCGCCAGCAGCTTAACAGGAAGCTCCTACAATGAGCAGTTCTTC. Translated: CASSLTGSSYNEQFF.

The chain employs TRBV6-2 or TRBV6-3 and TRBJ2-7; the match to TRBD1 covers 8 bases. This CDR3 has 14 residues. Germline loops: CDR1 MNHEY, CDR2 SVGEGT. Germline trimming cut 2 bases from V and 6 bases from J; bases unmatched to any gene: 6. CDR3 amino acids: CASSYRARGLEQYF. DNA for the CDR3: TGTGCCAGCAGTTACCGGGCCAGGGGGCTCGAGCAGTACTTC.

The gene calls are TRBV7-8 and TRBJ2-7; 10 bases map to TRBD1. The CDR3 runs to 14 residues. The germline CDR1 and CDR2 sequences are SGHVS and FQNEAQ. J lost 7 bases, V lost 8 bases, and 11 bases had no gene match. CDR3 bases: TGTGCCAGCCGAGGTGACAGGGGGCCGAGAGAGCAGTACTTC. Protein: CASRGDRGPREQYF.

The gene calls are TRBV5-1 and TRBJ1-5; D unresolved. Trimming removed 4 bases from V and 5 bases from J, with 22 bases in between. This CDR3 spans 17 amino acids. The germline CDR1 and CDR2 sequences are SGHRS and YFSETQ. CDR3: CASSPSMRHLEDQPQHF. CDR3 sequence (DNA): TGCGCCAGCAGCCCCTCCATGCGCCATCTCGAAGATCAGCCCCAGCATTTT.

This clone occurred once. The chain employs TRBV6-5 and TRBJ2-7; the D gene is possibly TRBD1 (6 bases). Germline loops: CDR1 MNHEY, CDR2 SVGAGI. V was trimmed by 0 bases and J by 2 bases, leaving 11 bases between them. The CDR3 is 15 amino acids. Written as DNA, the CDR3 is TGTGCCAGCAGTTACTCCTACCGGGACACCTACGAGCAGTACTTC. Its translation: CASSYSYRDTYEQYF.

The chain joins TRBV30 to TRBJ1-2, with D maybe TRBD1 (5 bases). Trimming pared 2 bases from V and 6 bases from J, leaving 10 bases between. The CDR3 extends over 12 amino acids. Per the germline V gene, CDR1 is GTSNPN and CDR2 is SVGIG (reference sequence). For the CDR3, the DNA is TGTGCCTGGAGTAACCAGGGCCATGGCTACACCTTC. This sequence encodes CAWSNQGHGYTF. Full variable domain (outside the CDR3, taken from reference TRBV30 and TRBJ1-2): SQTIHQWPATLVQPVGSPLSLECTVEGTSNPNLYWYRQAAGRGLQLLFYSVGIGQISSEVPQNLSASRPQDRQFILSSKKLLLSDSGFYLCAWSNQGHGYTFGSGTRLTVV.

This chain uses TRBV18 with TRBJ1-3; possibly TRBD1 for D (5 bases). Germline CDR1 reads KGHSH; CDR2 reads LQKENI. The V and J ends lost 5 bases and 4 bases respectively, with 6 bases between them. The CDR3 runs to 12 residues. The DNA of the CDR3 is TGTGCCAGCTCAAACAGGGGAAACACCATATATTTT. It specifies CASSNRGNTIYF.

V is TRBV5-5 and J is TRBJ1-4; D is unresolved. V lost 1 base, J lost 7 bases, and 5 bases lay in between. The CDR3 totals 12 residues. Germline loops: CDR1 SGHKS, CDR2 YYEKEE (reference sequence). The CDR3, as DNA: TGTGCCAGCAGCTTGCTTAGTGAAAAACTGTTTTTT. Its translation: CASSLLSEKLFF.

The CDR3 loop reads CASSPLQGYEQYF. CDR3 DNA: TGTGCCAGCTCACCCCTGCAGGGATACGAGCAGTACTTC. V gene TRBV18 combines with J gene TRBJ2-7; D is perhaps TRBD1 (5 bases). This CDR3 is built from 13 residues. V was pared by 3 bases and J by 4 bases, with 10 bases between. CDR1 and CDR2 from the germline V gene are KGHSH and LQKENI.

The count of this clone is one. J is TRBJ2-1 and V is TRBV27; D possibly corresponds to TRBD2 (5 bases). Per the germline V gene, CDR1 is MNHEY and CDR2 is SMNVEV (reference sequence). V dropped 6 bases and J dropped 12 bases, with 18 bases sitting between them. The CDR3 sequence is 13 residues long. The CDR3 bases are TGTGCCAGCAGCTATAGCGCGGTCTTCTCGCAGTTCTTC. This gives the protein CASSYSAVFSQFF.

This clone was seen only once. The rearrangement links TRBV11-2 to TRBJ1-2, with 8 nucleotides matching TRBD1. Germline V gene sequence: CDR1 SGHAT, CDR2 FQNNGV. The CDR3 consists of 15 residues. The J segment lost 4 bases and the V segment lost 3 bases, leaving 7 bases of the junction unmatched. The DNA for the CDR3 is TGTGCCAGCAGCTTTGTCAGGGGGCCCGCCTATGGCTACACCTTC. Its protein is CASSFVRGPAYGYTF.

V and J are TRBV5-5 and TRBJ2-5, with 9 bases fitting TRBD2. The length of the CDR3 is 16 residues. J gave up 3 bases and V 1 base, and 7 bases lay outside the gene matches. Per germline, CDR1 SGHKS and CDR2 YYEKEE (reference sequence). CDR3 protein: CASSLPGVAGEETQYF. CDR3 bases: TGTGCCAGCAGCTTGCCGGGGGTAGCGGGGGAAGAGACCCAGTACTTC.

The V and J genes are TRBV6-2 or TRBV6-3 and TRBJ2-5; 14 bases line up with TRBD2. The length of the CDR3 is 16 residues. Germline CDR1 reads MNHEY; CDR2 reads SVGEGT. The V gene end was trimmed by 6 bases and the J gene end by 6 bases; junction bases not matched to a gene: 9. The CDR3 DNA is TGTGCCAGCAGCCCTCCGGGACTAGCGGGGGTAAAGACCCAGTACTTC. Protein product: CASSPPGLAGVKTQYF.

This clone has a handful of counts. The V and J genes are TRBV29-1 and TRBJ1-4; D gene uncertain. The length of the CDR3 is 14 residues. Deletions cut 5 bases from V and 0 bases from J, with 10 bases between. Germline CDR1 SQVTM, CDR2 ANQGSEA. The CDR3 loop is CSVLMGPTNEKLFF. CDR3 bases: TGCAGCGTTCTCATGGGCCCAACTAATGAAAAACTGTTTTTT.

This chain links TRBV6-5 with TRBJ1-3, with 8 bases lining up with TRBD1. The ends lost 4 bases at V and 4 bases at J; junction bases unmatched: 9. This CDR3 comprises 16 residues. Germline V lookup: CDR1 MNHEY, CDR2 SVGAGI. The CDR3 sequence is CASSFRPRGRGNTIYF. CDR3 sequence (DNA): TGTGCCAGCAGTTTCAGGCCCAGGGGGCGCGGAAACACCATATATTTT.

The chain joins TRBV4-1 to TRBJ1-6; D ambiguous. This CDR3 has 16 amino acids. CDR1 and CDR2 (germline): MGHRA, YSYEKL. With 3 bases removed from V and 8 bases from J, the gap between germline ends came to 17 bases. CDR3 protein: CASSQPLARIDSPLHF. CDR3 nucleotides: TGCGCCAGCAGCCAGCCCCTAGCCCGCATAGATTCACCCCTCCACTTT.